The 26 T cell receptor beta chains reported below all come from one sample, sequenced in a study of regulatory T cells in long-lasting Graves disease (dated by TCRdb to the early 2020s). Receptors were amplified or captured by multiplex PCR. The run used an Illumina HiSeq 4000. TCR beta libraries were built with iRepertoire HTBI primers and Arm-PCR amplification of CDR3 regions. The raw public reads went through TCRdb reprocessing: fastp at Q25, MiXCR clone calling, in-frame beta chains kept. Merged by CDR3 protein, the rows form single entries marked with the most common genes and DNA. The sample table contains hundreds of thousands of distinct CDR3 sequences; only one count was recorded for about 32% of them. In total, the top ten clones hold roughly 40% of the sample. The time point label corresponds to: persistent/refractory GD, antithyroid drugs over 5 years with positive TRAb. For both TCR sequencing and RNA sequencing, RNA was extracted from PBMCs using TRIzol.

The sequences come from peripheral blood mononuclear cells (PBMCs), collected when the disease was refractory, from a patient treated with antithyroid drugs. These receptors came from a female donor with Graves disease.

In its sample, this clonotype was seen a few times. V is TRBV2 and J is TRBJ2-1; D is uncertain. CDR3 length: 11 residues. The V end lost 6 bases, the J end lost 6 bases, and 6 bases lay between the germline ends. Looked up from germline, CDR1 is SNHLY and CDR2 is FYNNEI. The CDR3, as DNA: TGTGCCAGCAGATTTTCCAATGAGCAGTTCTTC. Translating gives CASRFSNEQFF. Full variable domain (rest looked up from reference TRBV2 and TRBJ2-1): EPEVTQTPSHQVTQMGQEVILRCVPISNHLYFYWYRQILGQKVEFLVSFYNNEISEKSEIFDDQFSVERPDGSNFTLKIRSTKLEDSAMYFCASRFSNEQFFGPGTRLTVL.

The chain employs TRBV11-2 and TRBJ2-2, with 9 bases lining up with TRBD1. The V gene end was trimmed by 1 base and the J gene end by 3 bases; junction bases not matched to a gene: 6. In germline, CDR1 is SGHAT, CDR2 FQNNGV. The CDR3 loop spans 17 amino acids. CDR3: CASSLVPGQGYTGELFF. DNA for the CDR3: TGTGCCAGCAGCTTAGTACCCGGACAGGGGTACACCGGGGAGCTGTTTTTT.

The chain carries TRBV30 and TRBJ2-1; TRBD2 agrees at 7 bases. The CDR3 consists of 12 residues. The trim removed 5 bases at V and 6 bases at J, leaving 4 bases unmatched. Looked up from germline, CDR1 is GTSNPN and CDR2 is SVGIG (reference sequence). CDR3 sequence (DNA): TGTGCCTGGTCCGGACTAGGCAATGAGCAGTTCTTC. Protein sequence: CAWSGLGNEQFF.

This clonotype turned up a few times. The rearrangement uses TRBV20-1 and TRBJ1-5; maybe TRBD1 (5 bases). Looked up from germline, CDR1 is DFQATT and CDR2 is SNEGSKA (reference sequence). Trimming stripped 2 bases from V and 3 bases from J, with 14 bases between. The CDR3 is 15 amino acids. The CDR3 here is CSARPQDRFNQPQHF. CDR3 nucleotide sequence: TGCAGTGCTAGACCCCAAGACAGATTCAATCAGCCCCAGCATTTT.

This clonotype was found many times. CDR3: CSATPLLAPYEQYF. The DNA of the CDR3 is TGCAGTGCTACCCCTTTGCTAGCTCCCTACGAGCAGTACTTC. This sequence joins TRBV20-1 and TRBJ2-7, with a tentative D call TRBD2 (5 bases). The germline V gene has CDR1 DFQATT and CDR2 SNEGSKA (reference sequence). With 4 bases removed from V and 2 bases from J, the gap between germline ends came to 15 bases. The CDR3 contains 14 residues.

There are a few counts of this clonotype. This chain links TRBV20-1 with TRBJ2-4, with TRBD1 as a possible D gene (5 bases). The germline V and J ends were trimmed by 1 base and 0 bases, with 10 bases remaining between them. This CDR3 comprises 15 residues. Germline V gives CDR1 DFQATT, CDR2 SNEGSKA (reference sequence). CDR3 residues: CSARGQGVAKNIQYF. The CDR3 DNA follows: TGCAGTGCTAGAGGGCAAGGGGTAGCCAAAAACATTCAGTACTTC.

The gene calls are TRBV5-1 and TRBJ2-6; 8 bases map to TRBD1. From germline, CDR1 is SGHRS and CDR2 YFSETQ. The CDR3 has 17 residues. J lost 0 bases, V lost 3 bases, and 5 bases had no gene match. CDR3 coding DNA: TGCGCCAGCAGCTCCGGGACAGGCCCCTCTGGGGCCAACGTCCTGACTTTC. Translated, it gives CASSSGTGPSGANVLTF.

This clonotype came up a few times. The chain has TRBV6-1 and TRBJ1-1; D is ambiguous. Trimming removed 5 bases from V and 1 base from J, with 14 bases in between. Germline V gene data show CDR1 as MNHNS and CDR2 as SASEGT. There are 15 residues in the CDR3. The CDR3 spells CASSHPSSSNTEAFF. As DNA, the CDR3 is TGTGCCAGCAGTCACCCTTCTAGCTCGAACACTGAAGCTTTCTTT.

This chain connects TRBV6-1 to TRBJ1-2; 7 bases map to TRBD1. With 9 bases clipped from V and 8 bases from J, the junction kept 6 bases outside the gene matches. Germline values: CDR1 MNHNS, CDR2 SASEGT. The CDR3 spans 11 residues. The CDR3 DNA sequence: TGTGCCAGTAGGGGGCTCGACGGCTACACCTTC. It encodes CASRGLDGYTF.

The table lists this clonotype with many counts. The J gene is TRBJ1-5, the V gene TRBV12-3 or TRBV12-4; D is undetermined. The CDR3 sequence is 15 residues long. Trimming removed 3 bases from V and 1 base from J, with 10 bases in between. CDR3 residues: CASSLVDRSNQPQHF. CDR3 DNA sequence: TGTGCCAGCAGTTTGGTGGATCGGAGCAATCAGCCCCAGCATTTT.

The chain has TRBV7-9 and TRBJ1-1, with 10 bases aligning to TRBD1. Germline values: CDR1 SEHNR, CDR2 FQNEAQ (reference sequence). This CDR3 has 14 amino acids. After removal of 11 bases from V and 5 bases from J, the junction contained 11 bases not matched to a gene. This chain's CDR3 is CASMDRGGRTEAFF. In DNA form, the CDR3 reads TGTGCCTCAATGGACAGGGGGGGAAGAACTGAAGCTTTCTTT.

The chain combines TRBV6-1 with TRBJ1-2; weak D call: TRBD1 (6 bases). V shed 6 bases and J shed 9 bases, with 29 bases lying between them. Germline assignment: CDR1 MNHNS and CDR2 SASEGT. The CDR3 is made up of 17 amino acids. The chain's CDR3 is CASRTHTPGTIPGSYTF. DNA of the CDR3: TGTGCCAGCAGGACACACACTCCCGGGACAATCCCCGGGAGCTACACCTTC.

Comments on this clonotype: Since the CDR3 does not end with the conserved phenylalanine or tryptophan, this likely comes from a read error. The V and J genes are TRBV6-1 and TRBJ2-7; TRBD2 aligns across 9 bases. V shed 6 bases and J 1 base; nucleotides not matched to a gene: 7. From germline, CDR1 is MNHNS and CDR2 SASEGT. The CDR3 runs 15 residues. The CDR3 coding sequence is TGTGCCAGCAGCCCTAGCGGGATAGTTTCCTACGAGCAGTACTCC. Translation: CASSPSGIVSYEQYS.

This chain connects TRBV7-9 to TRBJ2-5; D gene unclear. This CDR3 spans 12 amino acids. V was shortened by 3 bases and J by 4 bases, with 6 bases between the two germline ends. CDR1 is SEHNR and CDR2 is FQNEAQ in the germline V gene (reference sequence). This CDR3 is CASSFPPETQYF. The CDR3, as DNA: TGTGCCAGCAGCTTTCCCCCAGAGACCCAGTACTTC.

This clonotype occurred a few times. CDR3 in DNA: TGTGCCAGCAGCCAAGATCTTAGGACTTTCTTT. Translated: CASSQDLRTFF. This chain connects TRBV3-1 to TRBJ1-1; D unresolved. The CDR3 has 11 amino acids. The V end was cut by 0 bases, the J end by 12 bases, with 8 bases between. Germline loops: CDR1 LGHDT, CDR2 YNNKEL (reference sequence). Supplemented by reference TRBV3-1 and TRBJ1-1, the full variable domain reads DTAVSQTPKYLVTQMGNDKSIKCEQNLGHDTMYWYKQDSKKFLKIMFSYNNKELIINETVPNRFSPKSPDKAHLNLHINSLELGDSAVYFCASSQDLRTFFGQGTRLTVV.

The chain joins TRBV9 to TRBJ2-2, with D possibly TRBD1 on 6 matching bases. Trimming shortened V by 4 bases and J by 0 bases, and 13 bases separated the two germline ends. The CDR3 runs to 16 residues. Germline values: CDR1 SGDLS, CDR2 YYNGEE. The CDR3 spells CASSPRGGPNTGELFF. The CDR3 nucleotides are TGTGCCAGCAGCCCAAGAGGGGGTCCGAACACCGGGGAGCTGTTTTTT.

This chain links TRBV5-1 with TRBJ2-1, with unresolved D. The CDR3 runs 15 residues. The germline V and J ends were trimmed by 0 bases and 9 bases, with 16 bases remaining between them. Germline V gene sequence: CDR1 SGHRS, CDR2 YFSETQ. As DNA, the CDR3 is TGCGCCAGCAGCTTGGTTCCAGCGAGAGGCTTTGAGCAGTTCTTC. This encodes CASSLVPARGFEQFF. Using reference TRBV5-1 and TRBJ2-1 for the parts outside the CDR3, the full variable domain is KAGVTQTPRYLIKTRGQQVTLSCSPISGHRSVSWYQQTPGQGLQFLFEYFSETQRNKGNFPGRFSGRQFSNSRSEMNVSTLELGDSALYLCASSLVPARGFEQFFGPGTRLTVL.

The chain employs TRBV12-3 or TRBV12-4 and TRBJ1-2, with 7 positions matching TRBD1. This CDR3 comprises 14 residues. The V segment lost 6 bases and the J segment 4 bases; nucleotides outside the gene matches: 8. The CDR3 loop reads CASRPGQRGYGYTF. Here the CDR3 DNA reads TGTGCCAGCAGGCCGGGACAGAGAGGCTATGGCTACACCTTC.

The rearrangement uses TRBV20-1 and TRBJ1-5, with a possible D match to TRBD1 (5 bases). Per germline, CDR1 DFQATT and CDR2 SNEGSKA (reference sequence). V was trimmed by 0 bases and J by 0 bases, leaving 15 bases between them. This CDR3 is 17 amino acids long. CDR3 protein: CSARDKSWGDSNQPQHF. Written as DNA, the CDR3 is TGCAGTGCTAGAGATAAGAGCTGGGGGGATAGCAATCAGCCCCAGCATTTT.

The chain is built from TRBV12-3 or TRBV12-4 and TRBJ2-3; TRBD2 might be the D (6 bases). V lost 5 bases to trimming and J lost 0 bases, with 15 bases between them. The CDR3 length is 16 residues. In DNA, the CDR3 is TGTGCCAGCAGTCTCCTACGACTAGGGAGCACAGATACGCAGTATTTT. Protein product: CASSLLRLGSTDTQYF.

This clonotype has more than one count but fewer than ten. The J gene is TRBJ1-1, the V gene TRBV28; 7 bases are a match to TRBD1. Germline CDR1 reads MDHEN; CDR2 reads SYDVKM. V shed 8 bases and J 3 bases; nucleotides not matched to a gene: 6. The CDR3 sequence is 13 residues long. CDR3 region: CASGGGLYTEAFF. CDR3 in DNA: TGTGCCAGCGGAGGGGGCTTGTACACTGAAGCTTTCTTT.

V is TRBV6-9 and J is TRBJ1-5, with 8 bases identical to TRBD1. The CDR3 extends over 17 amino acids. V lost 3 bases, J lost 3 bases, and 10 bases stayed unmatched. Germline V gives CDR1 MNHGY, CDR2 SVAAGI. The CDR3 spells CASSYRGGTGNNQPQHF. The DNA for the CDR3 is TGTGCCAGCAGTTACAGGGGGGGGACAGGCAACAATCAGCCCCAGCATTTT.

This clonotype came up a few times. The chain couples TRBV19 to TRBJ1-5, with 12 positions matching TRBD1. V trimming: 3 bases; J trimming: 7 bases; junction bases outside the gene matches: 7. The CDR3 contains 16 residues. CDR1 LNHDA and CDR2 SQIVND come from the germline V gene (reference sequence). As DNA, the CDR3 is TGTGCCAGTAGTATCCGGGACAGGGGGCAAGGACAGCCCCAGCATTTT. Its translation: CASSIRDRGQGQPQHF. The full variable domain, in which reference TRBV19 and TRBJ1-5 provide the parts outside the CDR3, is DGGITQSPKYLFRKEGQNVTLSCEQNLNHDAMYWYRQDPGQGLRLIYYSQIVNDFQKGDIAEGYSVSREKKESFPLTVTSAQKNPTAFYLCASSIRDRGQGQPQHFGDGTRLSIL.

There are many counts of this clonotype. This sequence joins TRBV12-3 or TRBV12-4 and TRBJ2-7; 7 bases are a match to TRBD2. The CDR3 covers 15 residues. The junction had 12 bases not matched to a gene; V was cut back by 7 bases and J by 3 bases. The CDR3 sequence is CASTLGGFGVYEQYF. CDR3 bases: TGTGCCAGCACCCTCGGGGGGTTTGGGGTCTACGAGCAGTACTTC.

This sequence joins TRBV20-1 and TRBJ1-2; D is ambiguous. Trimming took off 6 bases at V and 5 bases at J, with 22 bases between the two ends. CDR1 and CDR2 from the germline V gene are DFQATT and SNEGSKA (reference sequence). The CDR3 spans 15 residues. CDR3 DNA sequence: TGCAGTGCGCAGATCGGGCGGACGCCAGGTTATGGCTACACCTTC. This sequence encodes CSAQIGRTPGYGYTF.

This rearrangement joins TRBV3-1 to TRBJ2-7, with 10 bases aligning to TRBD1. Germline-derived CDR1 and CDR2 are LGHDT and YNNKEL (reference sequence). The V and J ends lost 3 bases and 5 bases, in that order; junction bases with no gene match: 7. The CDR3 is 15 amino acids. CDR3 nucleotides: TGTGCCAGCAGCCAGGTGGTCGGACAGGGGGACGAGCAGTACTTC. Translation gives CASSQVVGQGDEQYF.